The 24 T cell receptor beta chains below were found in one sample sequenced in a study of blood T cell repertoires in COVID-19. Sequencing was performed with immunoSEQ multiplex PCR; in TCRdb, only in-frame clones are kept and a portion is missing. This table has 100,000 to 150,000 clones, roughly 85% appearing once. Sequences were obtained from peripheral blood. The receptors shown here come from a human donor in a cohort sampled during active COVID-19.

The rearrangement links TRBV6-2 or TRBV6-3 to TRBJ2-7; D is undetermined. V lost 5 bases and J lost 1, with 6 bases in between. The CDR3 has 12 amino acids. Per germline, CDR1 MNHEY and CDR2 SVGEGT. In DNA, the CDR3 is TGTGCCAGCAGTCGACAATCCTACGAGCAGTACTTC. Translating it yields CASSRQSYEQYF.

The chain couples TRBV2 to TRBJ2-2, with 9 bases lining up with TRBD1. The V and J ends lost 5 bases and 2 bases, in that order; junction bases with no gene match: 3. The CDR3 is 15 amino acids. CDR1 and CDR2 from the germline V gene are SNHLY and FYNNEI. CDR3 in amino acids: CASSLGQGNTGELFF. DNA for the CDR3: TGTGCCAGCAGTTTGGGACAGGGAAACACCGGGGAGCTGTTTTTT. The complete variable domain, with remaining parts taken from reference TRBV2 and TRBJ2-2, reads EPEVTQTPSHQVTQMGQEVILRCVPISNHLYFYWYRQILGQKVEFLVSFYNNEISEKSEIFDDQFSVERPDGSNFTLKIRSTKLEDSAMYFCASSLGQGNTGELFFGEGSRLTVL.

The chain employs TRBV18 and TRBJ1-5; 7 bases are shared with TRBD1. The J segment lost 4 bases and the V segment lost 6 bases, leaving 21 bases of the junction unmatched. There are 19 residues in the CDR3. Germline-derived CDR1 and CDR2 are KGHSH and LQKENI. The CDR3 DNA reads as TGTGCCAGCTCCTCCTATTCTGCCCCGTCGGCAGGGGGTAATCAGCCCCAGCATTTT. This encodes CASSSYSAPSAGGNQPQHF.

DNA for the CDR3: TGTGCCAGCACCGGGACAACACAGGGATCCTATGGCTACACCTTC. Its translation: CASTGTTQGSYGYTF. This sequence joins TRBV2 and TRBJ1-2, with D perhaps matching TRBD1 (6 bases). In germline, CDR1 is SNHLY, CDR2 FYNNEI. This CDR3 spans 15 amino acids. V was cut by 7 bases and J by 4 bases, with 19 bases left in between.

The genes are TRBV5-4 and TRBJ2-3; possibly TRBD2 for D (6 bases). V shed 4 bases and J shed 0 bases, with 15 bases lying between them. The CDR3 spans 16 residues. Per the germline V gene, CDR1 is SGHNT and CDR2 is YYREEE (reference sequence). For the CDR3, the DNA is TGTGCCAGCAGCCTCTTAGCGGAACCAAGCACAGATACGCAGTATTTT. Translated: CASSLLAEPSTDTQYF. The variable domain in full, with the rest retrieved from reference TRBV5-4 and TRBJ2-3, is ETGVTQSPTHLIKTRGQQVTLRCSSQSGHNTVSWYQQALGQGPQFIFQYYREEENGRGNFPPRFSGLQFPNYSSELNVNALELDDSALYLCASSLLAEPSTDTQYFGPGTRLTVL.

This rearrangement joins TRBV11-3 to TRBJ2-7; D is uncertain. Germline CDR1 and CDR2: SGHNT and YENEEA. The CDR3 sequence is 12 residues long. V shed 0 bases and J shed 7 bases, with 7 bases lying between them. CDR3 DNA: TGTGCCAGCAGCTTAGATCATACAGAGCAGTACTTC. Translated: CASSLDHTEQYF. The whole variable domain, remainder taken from reference TRBV11-3 and TRBJ2-7, is EAGVVQSPRYKIIEKKQPVAFWCNPISGHNTLYWYLQNLGQGPELLIRYENEEAVDDSQLPKDRFSAERLKGVDSTLKIQPAELGDSAVYLCASSLDHTEQYFGPGTRLTVT.

The rearrangement joins TRBV15 to TRBJ2-3; maybe TRBD2 (6 bases). Germline CDR1 reads LNHNV; CDR2 reads YYDKDF (reference sequence). V gave up 1 base and J gave up 1 base, with 9 bases separating them. The CDR3 is 15 amino acids. The CDR3: CATSRVTGGTDTQYF. CDR3 in DNA: TGTGCCACCAGCAGAGTTACGGGGGGCACAGATACGCAGTATTTT. Drawing the rest from reference TRBV15 and TRBJ2-3, the complete variable domain is DAMVIQNPRYQVTQFGKPVTLSCSQTLNHNVMYWYQQKSSQAPKLLFHYYDKDFNNEADTPDNFQSRRPNTSFCFLDIRSPGLGDTAMYLCATSRVTGGTDTQYFGPGTRLTVL.

The J gene is TRBJ2-3, the V gene TRBV5-1; 7 bases map to TRBD1. This CDR3 has 15 residues. Looked up from germline, CDR1 is SGHRS and CDR2 is YFSETQ. V lost 7 bases, J lost 2 bases, and 10 bases stayed unmatched. The CDR3, as DNA: TGCGCCAGCGGCGACAGGGTGGACCCCACAGATACGCAGTATTTT. It codes for CASGDRVDPTDTQYF. Combining the CDR3 with reference TRBV5-1 and TRBJ2-3 gives the whole variable domain KAGVTQTPRYLIKTRGQQVTLSCSPISGHRSVSWYQQTPGQGLQFLFEYFSETQRNKGNFPGRFSGRQFSNSRSEMNVSTLELGDSALYLCASGDRVDPTDTQYFGPGTRLTVL.

The V gene is TRBV7-2, the J gene TRBJ2-6; the D gene is possibly TRBD1 (6 bases). Per germline, CDR1 SGHTA and CDR2 FQGNSA. V lost 1 base, J lost 4 bases, and 14 bases lay in between. The length of the CDR3 is 17 residues. The CDR3 spells CASSLGRTAQGANVLTF. In DNA form, the CDR3 reads TGTGCCAGCAGCTTAGGACGGACAGCGCAGGGGGCCAACGTCCTGACTTTC. Variable domain in full (rest from reference TRBV7-2 and TRBJ2-6): GAGVSQSPSNKVTEKGKDVELRCDPISGHTALYWYRQSLGQGLEFLIYFQGNSAPDKSGLPSDRFSAERTGGSVSTLTIQRTQQEDSAVYLCASSLGRTAQGANVLTFGAGSRLTVL.

The rearrangement links TRBV7-2 to TRBJ1-6; D is unclear. Germline lookup yields CDR1 SGHTA and CDR2 FQGNSA. V dropped 2 bases and J dropped 9 bases, with 8 bases sitting between them. This CDR3 comprises 13 residues. As DNA, the CDR3 is TGTGCCAGCAGCTTATCCGCCAGTTCACCCCTCCACTTT. This sequence encodes CASSLSASSPLHF.

The chain links TRBV4-3 to TRBJ1-1; D ambiguous. CDR3 length: 14 amino acids. V was clipped by 0 bases and J by 6 bases, with 11 bases between them. Per germline, CDR1 LGHNA and CDR2 YSLEER. CDR3 DNA: TGCGCCAGCAGCCAAGATACGGAGTTTTCTGAAGCTTTCTTT. Translation gives CASSQDTEFSEAFF.

In its sample, this clone was seen a few times. The chain couples TRBV27 to TRBJ2-2, with D uncertain. Deletions cut 2 bases from V and 5 bases from J, with 12 bases between. The germline V gene encodes CDR1 MNHEY and CDR2 SMNVEV (reference sequence). The CDR3 runs 15 residues. Here the CDR3 DNA reads TGTGCCAGCAGTTTAAGCACCCCGAGGACCGGGGAGCTGTTTTTT. This sequence encodes CASSLSTPRTGELFF.

The chain joins TRBV9 to TRBJ2-1; TRBD2 might be the D (6 bases). The ends were cut back, 2 bases at V and 8 bases at J, with 11 bases in the middle. The CDR3 is made up of 13 amino acids. Germline-derived CDR1 and CDR2 are SGDLS and YYNGEE. CDR3 sequence: CASSVTSSYEQFF. The DNA of the CDR3 is TGTGCCAGCAGCGTGACTAGTTCTTATGAGCAGTTCTTC.

The genes are TRBV12-5 and TRBJ1-1; 8 bases agree with TRBD1. Germline V CDR1 and CDR2: LGHNT, FRNRAP. The V gene end was trimmed by 7 bases and the J gene end by 5 bases; junction bases not matched to a gene: 12. This CDR3 is 15 amino acids long. In DNA, the CDR3 is TGTGCTAGTGAGACAGGGGAGGGAAGATGGACTGAAGCTTTCTTT. Protein product: CASETGEGRWTEAFF.

V and J are TRBV12-3 or TRBV12-4 and TRBJ1-1; maybe TRBD1 (6 bases). This CDR3 is 13 amino acids long. The V and J ends lost 6 bases and 2 bases respectively, with 10 bases between them. CDR3 residues: CASRTDSNTEAFF. Written as DNA, the CDR3 is TGTGCCAGCAGGACGGACAGTAACACTGAAGCTTTCTTT.

The chain is built from TRBV11-2 and TRBJ2-7, with 10 bases identical to TRBD1. The germline CDR1 and CDR2 sequences are SGHAT and FQNNGV. J gave up 6 bases and V 3 bases, and 14 bases lay outside the gene matches. This CDR3 is built from 17 residues. CDR3 region: CASSFRDRGTLPGEQYF. CDR3 sequence (DNA): TGTGCCAGCAGCTTCCGGGACAGGGGAACTCTCCCCGGCGAGCAGTACTTC.

This clone was recorded once. The chain joins TRBV7-8 to TRBJ2-3; 7 positions agree with TRBD2. The junction had 7 bases not matched to a gene; V was cut back by 4 bases and J by 0 bases. Germline CDR1 is SGHVS and CDR2 is FQNEAQ. This CDR3 region has 16 residues. The CDR3 region is CASSSPGGSSTDTQYF. CDR3 DNA sequence: TGTGCCAGCAGCTCGCCCGGGGGGTCCAGCACAGATACGCAGTATTTT.

The chain carries TRBV11-1 and TRBJ2-7; D is possibly TRBD1 (5 bases). V lost 5 bases to trimming and J lost 10 bases, with 15 bases between them. This CDR3 region has 12 residues. Looked up from germline, CDR1 is SGHAT and CDR2 is FQDESV (reference sequence). The CDR3 DNA reads TGTGCCAGCAGCCAGGGATCCCGACGACAGTACTTC. It is translated as CASSQGSRRQYF.

V is TRBV7-2 and J is TRBJ2-3; a weak D match, TRBD1 (7 bases). From germline, CDR1 is SGHTA and CDR2 FQGNSA. Trimming cost V 1 base and J 6 bases, with 11 bases left between them. The CDR3 spans 14 residues. CDR3 DNA: TGTGCCAGCAGCTTAGTCAGGGGGAGGGATACGCAGTATTTT. This gives the protein CASSLVRGRDTQYF.

V usage is TRBV27 and J usage is TRBJ2-6, with 8 nucleotides matching TRBD1. The germline V gene has CDR1 MNHEY and CDR2 SMNVEV (reference sequence). The length of the CDR3 is 19 residues. V trimming: 2 bases; J trimming: 2 bases; junction bases outside the gene matches: 11. The CDR3 nucleotides read TGTGCCAGCAGTTTAAAGCCAAGACAGGGGCAACCTGGGGCCAACGTCCTGACTTTC. This encodes CASSLKPRQGQPGANVLTF. Full variable domain (outside the CDR3, taken from reference TRBV27 and TRBJ2-6): EAQVTQNPRYLITVTGKKLTVTCSQNMNHEYMSWYRQDPGLGLRQIYYSMNVEVTDKGDVPEGYKVSRKEKRNFPLILESPSPNQTSLYFCASSLKPRQGQPGANVLTFGAGSRLTVL.

The J gene is TRBJ2-3, the V gene TRBV7-6, with D possibly matching TRBD2 (5 bases). CDR1 SGHVS and CDR2 FNYEAQ come from the germline V gene. The CDR3 has 14 amino acids. V was clipped by 5 bases and J by 5 bases, with 14 bases between them. CDR3 in amino acids: CASSIPSSGDTQYF. CDR3 nucleotide sequence: TGTGCCAGCAGCATACCTAGCTCGGGAGATACGCAGTATTTT.

The chain employs TRBV28 and TRBJ2-7, with D possibly matching TRBD1 (5 bases). V gave up 8 bases and J gave up 0 bases, with 20 bases separating them. This CDR3 is built from 16 residues. Per germline, CDR1 MDHEN and CDR2 SYDVKM. This CDR3 reads CASEAGNRFTSYEQYF. The CDR3, as DNA: TGTGCCAGCGAGGCAGGGAATAGGTTTACCTCCTACGAGCAGTACTTC.

CDR3 loop: CASSYRKDRHYGYTF. The CDR3 DNA follows: TGTGCCAGCAGTTACCGGAAAGACAGACACTATGGCTACACCTTC. The genes are TRBV6-5 and TRBJ1-2; TRBD1 is a possible D gene (5 bases). The germline V gene has CDR1 MNHEY and CDR2 SVGAGI. V dropped 2 bases and J dropped 3 bases, with 13 bases sitting between them. This CDR3 region has 15 residues.

The rearrangement joins TRBV6-2 or TRBV6-3 to TRBJ1-1; 7 bases fit TRBD1. V dropped 1 base and J dropped 11; count of bases not matched to a gene: 13. This CDR3 is 15 amino acids long. The germline CDR1 and CDR2 sequences are MNHEY and SVGEGT. The CDR3 sequence is CASSYYRGNKNTAFF. In DNA, the CDR3 is TGTGCCAGCAGTTACTACAGGGGTAACAAGAATACGGCTTTCTTT.